Below, 3 T cell receptor beta chains from the same sample are listed, as sequenced in a study of molecular identifiers for immune sequencing clone quantification. TCRdb re-called the PCR reads with MiXCR, one entry per CDR3 protein. The sample comprises some 320,000 distinct CDR3 sequences, roughly a quarter of which are singletons, and 0.74% rests with the top ten. Material for sequencing was naive CD8+ T cells from blood, with Jurkat cell RNA spiked in. Subset: FACS-sorted CD8+CD4-CCR7+CD45RA+ naive T cells. These receptors were taken from a human donor in good health. Some libraries in this study had Jurkat cell RNA spiked in.

The chain recombines TRBV12-5 with TRBJ2-3; 12 positions agree with TRBD1. The germline V gene has CDR1 LGHNT and CDR2 FRNRAP. CDR3 length: 17 residues. V gave up 0 bases and J gave up 4 bases; unmatched junction bases: 5. The chain's CDR3 is CASGLVWDRGHSDTQYF. CDR3 DNA sequence: TGTGCTAGTGGTTTGGTATGGGACAGGGGGCATTCAGATACGCAGTATTTT.

This rearrangement joins TRBV28 to TRBJ2-1, with 11 bases aligning to TRBD2. The CDR3 is made up of 15 amino acids. Per germline, CDR1 MDHEN and CDR2 SYDVKM. The V segment lost 1 base and the J segment 10 bases; nucleotides outside the gene matches: 6. The CDR3 DNA follows: TGTGCCAGCAGTTTATCTAGACTAGCGGGAAACGAGCAGTTCTTC. It yields the protein CASSLSRLAGNEQFF.

Of note for this clonotype: Its ends do not fully match the called genes, so a read error is possible. The V and J genes are TRBV20-1 and TRBJ1-6; 9 bases map to TRBD1. Germline V gives CDR1 DFQATT, CDR2 SNEGSKA (reference sequence). This CDR3 is 14 amino acids long. The CDR3 loop is CSARGDRANSPFHF. For the CDR3, the DNA is TGCAGTGCTAGAGGGGACAGGGCCAATTCACCCTTCCACTTT.